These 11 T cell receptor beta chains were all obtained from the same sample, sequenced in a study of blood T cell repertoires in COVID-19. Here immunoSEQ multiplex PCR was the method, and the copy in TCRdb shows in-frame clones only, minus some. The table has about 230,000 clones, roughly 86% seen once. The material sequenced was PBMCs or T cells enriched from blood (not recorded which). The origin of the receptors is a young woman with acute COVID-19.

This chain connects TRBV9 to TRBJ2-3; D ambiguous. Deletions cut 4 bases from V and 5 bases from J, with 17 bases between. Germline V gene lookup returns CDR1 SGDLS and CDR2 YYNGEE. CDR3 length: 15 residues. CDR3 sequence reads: CASSLLYSSGDTQYF. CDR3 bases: TGTGCCAGCAGCCTCCTCTATTCCTCGGGAGATACGCAGTATTTT.

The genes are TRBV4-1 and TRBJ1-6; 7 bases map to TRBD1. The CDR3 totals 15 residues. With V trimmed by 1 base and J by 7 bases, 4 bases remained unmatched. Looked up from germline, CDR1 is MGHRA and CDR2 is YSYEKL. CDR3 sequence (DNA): TGCGCCAGCAGCCAAGGGGCAGGGGGAAATTCACCCCTCCACTTT. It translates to CASSQGAGGNSPLHF.

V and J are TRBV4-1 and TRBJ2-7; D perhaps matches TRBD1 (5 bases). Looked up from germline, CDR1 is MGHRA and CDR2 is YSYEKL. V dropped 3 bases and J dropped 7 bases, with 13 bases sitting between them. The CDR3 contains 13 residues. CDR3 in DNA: TGCGCCAGCAGCCACCCGGGTTCAGGGGAGCAGTACTTC. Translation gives CASSHPGSGEQYF.

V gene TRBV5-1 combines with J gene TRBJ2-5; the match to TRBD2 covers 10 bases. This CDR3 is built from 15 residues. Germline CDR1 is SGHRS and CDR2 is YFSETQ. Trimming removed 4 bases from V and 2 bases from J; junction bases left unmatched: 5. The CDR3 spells CASSGLAGGQETQYF. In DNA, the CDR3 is TGCGCCAGCAGCGGATTAGCGGGGGGACAAGAGACCCAGTACTTC.

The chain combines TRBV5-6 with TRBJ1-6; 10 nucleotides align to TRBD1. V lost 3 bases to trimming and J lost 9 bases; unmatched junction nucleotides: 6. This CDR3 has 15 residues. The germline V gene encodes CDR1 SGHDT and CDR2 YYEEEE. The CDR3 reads CASSSPDRGSSPLHF. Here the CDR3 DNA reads TGTGCCAGCAGCTCACCGGACAGGGGGAGTTCACCCCTCCACTTT. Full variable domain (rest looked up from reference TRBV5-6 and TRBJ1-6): DAGVTQSPTHLIKTRGQQVTLRCSPKSGHDTVSWYQQALGQGPQFIFQYYEEEERQRGNFPDRFSGHQFPNYSSELNVNALLLGDSALYLCASSSPDRGSSPLHFGNGTRLTVT.

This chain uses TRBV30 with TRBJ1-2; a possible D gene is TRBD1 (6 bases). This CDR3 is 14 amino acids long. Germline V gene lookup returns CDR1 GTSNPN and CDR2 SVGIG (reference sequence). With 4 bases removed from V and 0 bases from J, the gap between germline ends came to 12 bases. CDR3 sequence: CAWKLQGSNYGYTF. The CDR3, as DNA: TGTGCCTGGAAATTACAGGGATCTAACTATGGCTACACCTTC.

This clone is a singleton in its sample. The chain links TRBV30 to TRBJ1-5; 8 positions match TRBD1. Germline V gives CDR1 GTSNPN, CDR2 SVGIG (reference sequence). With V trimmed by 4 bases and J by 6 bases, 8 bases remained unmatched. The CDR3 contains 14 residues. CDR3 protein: CAWMVAGGGQPQHF. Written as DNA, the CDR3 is TGTGCCTGGATGGTGGCAGGGGGCGGTCAGCCCCAGCATTTT.

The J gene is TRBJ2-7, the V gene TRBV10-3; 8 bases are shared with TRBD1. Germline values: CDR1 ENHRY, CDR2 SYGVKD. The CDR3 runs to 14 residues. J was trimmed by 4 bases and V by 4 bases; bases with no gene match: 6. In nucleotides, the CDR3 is TGTGCCATCAGTGCAGGGGGCGATAGGTACGAGCAGTACTTC. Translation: CAISAGGDRYEQYF.

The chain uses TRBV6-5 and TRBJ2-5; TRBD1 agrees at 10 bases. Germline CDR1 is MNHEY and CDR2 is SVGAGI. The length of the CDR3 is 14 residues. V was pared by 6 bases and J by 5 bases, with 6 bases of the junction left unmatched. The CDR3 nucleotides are TGTGCCAGCAGCCGAAGGACAGGGGGTGAGACCCAGTACTTC. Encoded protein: CASSRRTGGETQYF.

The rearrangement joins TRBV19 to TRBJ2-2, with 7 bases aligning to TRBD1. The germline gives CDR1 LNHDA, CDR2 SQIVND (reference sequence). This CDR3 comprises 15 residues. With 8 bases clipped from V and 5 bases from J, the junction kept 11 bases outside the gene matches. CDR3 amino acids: CASSPGPRGTGELFF. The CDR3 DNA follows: TGTGCCAGTTCGCCCGGCCCCAGGGGGACCGGGGAGCTGTTTTTT.

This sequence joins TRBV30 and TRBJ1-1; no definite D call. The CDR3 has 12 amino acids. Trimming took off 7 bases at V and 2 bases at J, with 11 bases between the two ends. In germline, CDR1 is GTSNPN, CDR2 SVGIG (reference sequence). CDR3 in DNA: TGTGCCTTGAGCCAGGTTAACACTGAAGCTTTCTTT. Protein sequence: CALSQVNTEAFF.